The present entry profiles one T cell receptor beta chain with its context. No cognate antigen has been identified for it. Base quality data are lacking; no much larger clone is found one base away. This specimen's treatment or condition label, interpreted: around 19 received Ad26.COV2.S at low or high dose, single or two shots; 5 received placebo; per-sample allocation not given. Repertoires of vaccine and placebo recipients were sequenced from samples taken on day 63 after the first injection. Between 29 July and 7 August 2020, Cohort 1b enrolled some 25 adults aged 18-55 years at one site in Boston, USA. As a vaccine, Ad26.COV2.S was a replication-incompetent adenovirus type 26 vector that expressed a prefusion-stabilized SARS-CoV-2 spike protein derived from the original Wuhan strain. The source of the sample is a study of Ad26.COV2.S vaccination and SARS-CoV-2 variants (dated by TCRdb to the early 2020s). As for the study more broadly: Donors in the vaccine arm were drawn from COV1001, a phase I-IIa trial of Ad26.COV2.S in healthy adults that was multicentre, randomized, double-blind and placebo-controlled. TCRbeta repertoire sequencing served as the tool for gauging how specific and how broad the SARS-CoV-2-reactive T cell receptors were following Ad26.COV2.S vaccination. The TCR-sequenced set comprised approximately 32 samples: some 19 Ad26.COV2.S vaccine recipients, 5 placebo recipients and 8 SARS-CoV-2 convalescent individuals. Trial participants were randomized into five groups of five: low-dose or high-dose Ad26.COV2.S given once or twice, or placebo on both occasions. Throughout the experiments and outcome assessment, investigators stayed blinded to trial group allocation. Ad26.COV2.S was administered intramuscularly at 5 x 10^10 or 1 x 10^11 viral particles, either as a single shot or as two shots given 56 days apart.

The paper as a whole reports these results and caveats: Spike-specific TCR breadth was higher in Ad26.COV2.S recipients than in placebo recipients (P = 0.0014). After vaccination, spike-specific CD8+ and CD4+ T cell responses were reported to show substantial breadth. The authors noted that the TCR breadth and depth analyses may have underestimated total T cell responses. Comparing responses between vaccine doses or regimens was not something the study was powered to do. Vaccine and placebo recipients had similar non-spike TCR breadth, a finding consistent with the vaccine containing only spike.

The CDR3 sequence holds 17 residues, the cysteine and phenylalanine included. The CDR3 DNA has 51 bases and is translated from base 1. Sequences LNHDA (CDR1) and SQIVND (CDR2) are obtained from the germline V gene (reference sequence). Trimming takes 2 bases from V and 0 bases from J, and the germline ends sit 14 bases apart. The immunoSEQ Assay was the method used to sequence TCRbeta CDR3 regions. After extraction, genomic DNA underwent amplification by bias-controlled multiplex PCR, followed by high-throughput sequencing. The paper's processing steps were these. To quantify the absolute abundance of every unique TCRbeta CDR3 region, sequences were collapsed and filtered. T cell fraction was estimated by normalizing TCRbeta template counts to usable DNA, with usable DNA measured through amplification of reference genes found in all nucleated cells. Repertoire TCRs were annotated as SARS-CoV-2-specific when V gene, CDR3 amino acid sequence and J gene were exactly matched to a known reactive TCR set. The reference SARS-CoV-2 TCR set came from MIRA and was filtered for enrichment in COVID-19-positive ImmuneCODE repertoires, removing public or cross-reactive TCRs. Using the MIRA antigens, annotated TCRs were further analysed by specific ORF or by position within an ORF. Breadth was defined as the number of annotated unique rearrangements divided by the total number of unique productive rearrangements, and depth was defined as the summed frequency of the annotated unique rearrangements. Two-sided Wilcoxon rank-sum tests were used to compare TCR breadth between groups. The table comes from immuneACCESS by way of TCRdb, which keeps in-frame sequences with V and J called. Part of the clones is missing from these tables; in studies checked, under half for an unresolved V gene and the rest for unknown reasons. V, J and clone size are those of that table, while D and trimming were read from the DNA. This sample gives approximately 340,000 clones in total; roughly 84% of them show up just once. Clones ranked in the top ten supply 3% to 4% of the sample.

The sequence came from a person between 18 and 60 years old who received the Ad26.COV2.S COVID-19 vaccine or a placebo. Sequences were derived from peripheral blood, sampled in a trial of Ad26.COV2.S vaccine versus placebo. The rearranged chain carries TRBV19 and TRBJ1-3; TRBD1 is perhaps the D gene, given 5 matching bases. The DNA reads TGTGCCAGTAGTATATCCGGGACGGCAGCCTCTGGAAACACCATATATTTT. Its amino acids are CASSISGTAASGNTIYF.